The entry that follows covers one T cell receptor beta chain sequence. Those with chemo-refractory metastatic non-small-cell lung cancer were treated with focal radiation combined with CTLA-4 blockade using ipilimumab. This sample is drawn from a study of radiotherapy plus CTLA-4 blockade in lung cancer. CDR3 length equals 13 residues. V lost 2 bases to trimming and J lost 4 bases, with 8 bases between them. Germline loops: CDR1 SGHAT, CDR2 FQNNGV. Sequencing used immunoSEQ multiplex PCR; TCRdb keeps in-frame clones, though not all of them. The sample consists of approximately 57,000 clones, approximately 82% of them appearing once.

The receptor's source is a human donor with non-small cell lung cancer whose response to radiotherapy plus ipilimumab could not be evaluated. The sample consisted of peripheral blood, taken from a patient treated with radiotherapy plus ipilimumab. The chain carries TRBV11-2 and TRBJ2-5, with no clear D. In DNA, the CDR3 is TGTGCCAGCAGCTTAAGGAGAACAGAGACCCAGTACTTC. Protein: CASSLRRTETQYF.